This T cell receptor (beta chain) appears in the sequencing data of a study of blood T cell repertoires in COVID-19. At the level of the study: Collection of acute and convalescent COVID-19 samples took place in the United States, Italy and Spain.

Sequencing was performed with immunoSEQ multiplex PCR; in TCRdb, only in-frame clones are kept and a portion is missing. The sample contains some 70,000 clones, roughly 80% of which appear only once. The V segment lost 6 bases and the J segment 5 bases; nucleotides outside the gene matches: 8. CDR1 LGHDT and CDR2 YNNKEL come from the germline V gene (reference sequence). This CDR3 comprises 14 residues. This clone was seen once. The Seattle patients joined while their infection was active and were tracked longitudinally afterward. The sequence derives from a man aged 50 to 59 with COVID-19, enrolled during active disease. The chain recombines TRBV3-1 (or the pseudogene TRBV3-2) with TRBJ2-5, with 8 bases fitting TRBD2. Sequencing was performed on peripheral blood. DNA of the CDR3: TGTGCCAGCAGTGGACTAGCTGCCAGGGAGACCCAGTACTTC. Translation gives CASSGLAARETQYF.